This T cell receptor (beta chain) was profiled in a study of blood T cell repertoires in COVID-19. Assay: immunoSEQ multiplex PCR; the TCRdb copy retains only in-frame clones and omits some. In the table there are some 430,000 clones, roughly 91% of which are singletons. J lost 11 bases, V lost 3 bases, and 12 bases had no gene match. Germline V gene sequence: CDR1 GTSNPN, CDR2 SVGIG (reference sequence). The CDR3 spans 13 residues. The participants were between about 18 and 90 years old and came from some 25 US areas. Grouping used clinical history reported by participants in a survey and questionnaire. Recovery meant two consecutive negative NP/OP PCR tests, professional clearance, or resolved symptoms.

Sequencing input: PBMCs or T cells enriched from blood (not recorded which). The rearrangement uses TRBV30 and TRBJ1-1, with TRBD1 matching 7 bases. The receptor was derived from a man younger than 35 who had recovered from COVID-19. CDR3 DNA sequence: TGTGCCTGGAGAGGGACCGCCGCAGGGGGGGCTTTCTTT. This sequence encodes CAWRGTAAGGAFF. The full variable domain, its missing parts supplied by reference TRBV30 and TRBJ1-1, is SQTIHQWPATLVQPVGSPLSLECTVEGTSNPNLYWYRQAAGRGLQLLFYSVGIGQISSEVPQNLSASRPQDRQFILSSKKLLLSDSGFYLCAWRGTAAGGAFFGQGTRLTVV.